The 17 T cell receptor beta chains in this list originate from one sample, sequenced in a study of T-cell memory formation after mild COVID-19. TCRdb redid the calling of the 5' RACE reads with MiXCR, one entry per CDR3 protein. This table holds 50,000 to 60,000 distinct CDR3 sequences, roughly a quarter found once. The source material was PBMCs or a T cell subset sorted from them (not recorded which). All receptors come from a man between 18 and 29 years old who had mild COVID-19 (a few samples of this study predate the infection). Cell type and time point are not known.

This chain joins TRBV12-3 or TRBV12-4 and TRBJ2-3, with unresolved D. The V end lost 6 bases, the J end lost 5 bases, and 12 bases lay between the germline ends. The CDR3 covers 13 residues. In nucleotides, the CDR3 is TGTGCCAGCAGCTCAACCCTGCTAGATACGCAGTATTTT. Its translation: CASSSTLLDTQYF.

CDR3 protein: CASSSRLRTATGELFF. Here the CDR3 DNA reads TGTGCCAGCAGCTCCCGACTCCGGACCGCCACCGGGGAGCTGTTTTTT. The chain couples TRBV7-2 to TRBJ2-2; D call uncertain. The germline V gene encodes CDR1 SGHTA and CDR2 FQGNSA. The CDR3 is 16 amino acids. Trimming removed 4 bases from V and 4 bases from J, with 16 bases in between.

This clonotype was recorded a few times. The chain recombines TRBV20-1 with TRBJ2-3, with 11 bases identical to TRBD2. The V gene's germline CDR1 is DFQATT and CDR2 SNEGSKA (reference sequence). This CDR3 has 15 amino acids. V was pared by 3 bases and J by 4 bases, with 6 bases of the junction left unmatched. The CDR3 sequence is CSARASGGTPDTQYF. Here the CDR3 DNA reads TGCAGTGCTAGGGCTAGCGGGGGGACCCCAGATACGCAGTATTTT.

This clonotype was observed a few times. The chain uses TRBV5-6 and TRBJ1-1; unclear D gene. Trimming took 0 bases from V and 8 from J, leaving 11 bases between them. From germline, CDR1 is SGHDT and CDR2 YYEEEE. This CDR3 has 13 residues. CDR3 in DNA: TGTGCCAGCAGCTTGGAGCTAGGACCCGAAGCTTTCTTT. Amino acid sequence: CASSLELGPEAFF.

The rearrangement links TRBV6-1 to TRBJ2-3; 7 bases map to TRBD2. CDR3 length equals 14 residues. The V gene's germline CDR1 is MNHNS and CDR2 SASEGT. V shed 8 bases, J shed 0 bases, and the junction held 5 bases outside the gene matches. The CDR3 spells CASRLGGSTDTQYF. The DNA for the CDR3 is TGTGCCAGCCGACTGGGGGGGAGCACAGATACGCAGTATTTT.

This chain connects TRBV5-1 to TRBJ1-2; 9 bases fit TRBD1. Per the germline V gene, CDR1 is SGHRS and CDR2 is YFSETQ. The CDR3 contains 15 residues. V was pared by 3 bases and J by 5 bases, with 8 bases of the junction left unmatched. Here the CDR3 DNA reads TGCGCCAGCAGCTCCGGACAGGGGAGCCAATATGGCTACACCTTC. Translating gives CASSSGQGSQYGYTF.

DNA for the CDR3: TGTGCCGCAACACAGGGCGGCTATGGCTACACCTTC. Translation: CAATQGGYGYTF. The V call is TRBV12-3 or TRBV12-4, the J call TRBJ1-2, with TRBD1 as a possible D gene (6 bases). V gave up 11 bases and J gave up 4 bases, with 14 bases separating them. The CDR3 is 12 residues long.

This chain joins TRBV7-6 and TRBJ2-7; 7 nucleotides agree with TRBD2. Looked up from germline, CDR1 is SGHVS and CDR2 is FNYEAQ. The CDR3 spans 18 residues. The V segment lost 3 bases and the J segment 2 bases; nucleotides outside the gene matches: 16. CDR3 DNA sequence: TGTGCCAGCAGCTTCACGCCCTCCAGCGGGATGAACACCTACGAGCAGTACTTC. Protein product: CASSFTPSSGMNTYEQYF.

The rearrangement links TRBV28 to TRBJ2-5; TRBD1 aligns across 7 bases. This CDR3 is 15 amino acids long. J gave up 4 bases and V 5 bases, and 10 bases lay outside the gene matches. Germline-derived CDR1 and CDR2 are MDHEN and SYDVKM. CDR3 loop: CASSSRDSLGETQYF. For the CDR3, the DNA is TGTGCCAGCAGTAGTCGGGACAGTCTGGGAGAGACCCAGTACTTC.

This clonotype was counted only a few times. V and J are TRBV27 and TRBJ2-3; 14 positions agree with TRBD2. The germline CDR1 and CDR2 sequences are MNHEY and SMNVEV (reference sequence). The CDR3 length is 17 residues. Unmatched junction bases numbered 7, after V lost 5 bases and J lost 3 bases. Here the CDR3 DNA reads TGTGCCAGCAGTCCGATTGGACTAGCGGGGGGTACAGATACGCAGTATTTT. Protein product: CASSPIGLAGGTDTQYF.

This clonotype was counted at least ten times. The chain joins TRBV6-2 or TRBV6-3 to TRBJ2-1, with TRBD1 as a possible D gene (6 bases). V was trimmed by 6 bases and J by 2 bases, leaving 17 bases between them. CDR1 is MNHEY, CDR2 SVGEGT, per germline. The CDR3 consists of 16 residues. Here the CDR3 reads CASSEDQGLPYNEQFF. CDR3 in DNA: TGTGCCAGCAGCGAAGACCAGGGGCTTCCCTACAATGAGCAGTTCTTC.

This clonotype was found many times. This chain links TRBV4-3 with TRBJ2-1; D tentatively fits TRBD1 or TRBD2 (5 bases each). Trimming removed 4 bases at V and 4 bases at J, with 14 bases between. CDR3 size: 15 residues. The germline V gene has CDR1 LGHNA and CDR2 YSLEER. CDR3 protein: CASSPGTARYNEQFF. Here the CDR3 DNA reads TGCGCCAGCAGCCCAGGGACCGCGAGGTACAATGAGCAGTTCTTC.

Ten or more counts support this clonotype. CDR3 region: CASSPGQGNEKLFF. The CDR3, as DNA: TGTGCCAGCAGCCCGGGACAGGGCAATGAAAAACTGTTTTTT. The genes are TRBV7-9 and TRBJ1-4, with 9 bases that match TRBD1. The CDR3 length is 14 residues. Trimming cost V 5 bases and J 5 bases; bases outside gene matches: 3. CDR1 is SEHNR, CDR2 FQNEAQ, per germline (reference sequence).

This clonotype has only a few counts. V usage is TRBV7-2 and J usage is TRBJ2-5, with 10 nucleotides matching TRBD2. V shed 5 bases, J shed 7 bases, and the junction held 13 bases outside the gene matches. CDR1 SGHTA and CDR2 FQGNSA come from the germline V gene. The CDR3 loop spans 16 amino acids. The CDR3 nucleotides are TGTGCCAGCAGCCGAGAGGCGGGACTAGCGTGGGGGACCCAGTACTTC. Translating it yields CASSREAGLAWGTQYF.

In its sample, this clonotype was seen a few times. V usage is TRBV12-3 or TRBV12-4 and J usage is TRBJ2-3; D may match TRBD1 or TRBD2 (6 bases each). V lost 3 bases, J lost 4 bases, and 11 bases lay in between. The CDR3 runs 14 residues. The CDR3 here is CASSLGGPPDTQYF. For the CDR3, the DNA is TGTGCCAGCAGTTTGGGGGGCCCGCCAGATACGCAGTATTTT.

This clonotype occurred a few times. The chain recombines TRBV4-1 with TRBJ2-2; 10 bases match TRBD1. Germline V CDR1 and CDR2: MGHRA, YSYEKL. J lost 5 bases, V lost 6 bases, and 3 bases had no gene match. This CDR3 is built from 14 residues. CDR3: CASRGQGRTGELFF. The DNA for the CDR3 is TGCGCCAGCAGGGGACAGGGGCGGACCGGGGAGCTGTTTTTT.

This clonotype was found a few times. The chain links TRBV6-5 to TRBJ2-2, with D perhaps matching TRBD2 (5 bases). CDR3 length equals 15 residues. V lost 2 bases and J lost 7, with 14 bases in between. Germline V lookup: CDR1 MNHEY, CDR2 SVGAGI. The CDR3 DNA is TGTGCCAGCAGTTACGGGCGAAGCGGAGGCGGGGAGCTGTTTTTT. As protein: CASSYGRSGGGELFF.